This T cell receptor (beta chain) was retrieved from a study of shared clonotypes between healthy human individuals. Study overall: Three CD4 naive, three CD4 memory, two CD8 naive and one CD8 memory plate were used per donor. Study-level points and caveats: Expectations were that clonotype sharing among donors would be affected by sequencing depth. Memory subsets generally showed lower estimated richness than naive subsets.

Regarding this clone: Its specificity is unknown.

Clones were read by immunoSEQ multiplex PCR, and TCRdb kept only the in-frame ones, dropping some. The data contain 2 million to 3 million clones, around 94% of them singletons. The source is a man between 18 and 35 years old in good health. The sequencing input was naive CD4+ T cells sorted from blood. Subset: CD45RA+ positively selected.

As DNA, the CDR3 is TGTGCCAGCAGCCCGGACAGGGGGTGGAATTCACCCCTCCACTTT. As protein: CASSPDRGWNSPLHF. This rearrangement joins TRBV5-5 to TRBJ1-6; 10 nucleotides line up with TRBD1. The CDR3 is made up of 15 amino acids. CDR1 and CDR2 (germline): SGHKS, YYEKEE (reference sequence). Trimming at V came to 4 bases and at J to 7 bases, leaving 5 bases not matched to a gene.